This paragraph reports one T cell receptor (beta chain). Antigen: not known. CDR1 and CDR2 (germline): LNHDA, SQIVND (reference sequence). The CDR3 totals 15 residues. Trimming took 6 bases from V and 2 from J; bases not matched to a gene: 5. The sample comes from a study of T cells in tuberculosis. General study points: Active tuberculosis TCR-alpha repertoires lay closer to GMM-specific TCRs than IGRA-negative controls, suggesting clonal expansion.

Profiling relied on immunoSEQ multiplex PCR, and the TCRdb table lists in-frame clones only, not all of them. The sample holds roughly 34,000 clones, 86% seen once. This sample's time point: new active TB diagnosis, blood taken before or within 7 days of starting treatment. V usage is TRBV19 and J usage is TRBJ1-5; 9 nucleotides match TRBD1. This material consisted of PBMCs, taken at tuberculosis diagnosis. This TCR was recovered from an adult with tuberculosis. CDR3 region: CASRVGQGGNQPQHF. Written as DNA, the CDR3 is TGTGCCAGTAGGGTGGGACAGGGCGGCAATCAGCCCCAGCATTTT. Combining the CDR3 with reference TRBV19 and TRBJ1-5 gives the whole variable domain DGGITQSPKYLFRKEGQNVTLSCEQNLNHDAMYWYRQDPGQGLRLIYYSQIVNDFQKGDIAEGYSVSREKKESFPLTVTSAQKNPTAFYLCASRVGQGGNQPQHFGDGTRLSIL.